The 5 T cell receptor beta chains below come from one sample, sequenced in a study of radiotherapy plus CTLA-4 blockade in lung cancer. Libraries were prepared by immunoSEQ multiplex PCR; TCRdb keeps only in-frame clonotypes and omits some of them. The top ten hold about 9.1% of the sample, which has tens of thousands of clones, 79% seen once. The source was peripheral blood, collected from a patient treated with radiotherapy plus ipilimumab. These receptors were collected from a human donor with non-small cell lung cancer who had a complete response to radiotherapy plus ipilimumab.

This sequence joins TRBV6-5 and TRBJ1-1; D ambiguous. Germline V gene sequence: CDR1 MNHEY, CDR2 SVGAGI. V lost 5 bases and J lost 6, with 13 bases in between. CDR3 size: 13 residues. This chain's CDR3 is CASSRSPGAEAFF. Written as DNA, the CDR3 is TGTGCCAGCAGTAGGTCCCCCGGAGCTGAAGCTTTCTTT.

This clone appeared a few times. This chain links TRBV21-1 with TRBJ1-5. TRBV21-1 represents a pseudogene. The CDR3 is 17 residues long. For the CDR3, the DNA is TGTGCCAGCAGCAGCGATTCCGGGACTCCCTCCAATCAGCCCCAGCATTTT. Encoded protein: CASSSDSGTPSNQPQHF.

The chain employs TRBV27 and TRBJ1-2, with D uncertain. In germline, CDR1 is MNHEY, CDR2 SMNVEV (reference sequence). The V and J ends lost 1 base and 8 bases respectively, with 11 bases between them. This CDR3 is 13 amino acids long. CDR3 in DNA: TGTGCCAGCAGTTTATATCGGGAGCGGGGCTACACCTTC. Translated, it gives CASSLYRERGYTF.

The J gene is TRBJ1-3, the V gene TRBV4-3; weak D call: TRBD1 (5 bases). CDR1 is LGHNA, CDR2 YSLEER, per germline. CDR3 length equals 14 residues. V was shortened by 0 bases and J by 13 bases, with 16 bases between the two germline ends. This CDR3 is CASSQDAQTARIYF. CDR3 DNA: TGCGCCAGCAGCCAAGATGCACAGACAGCAAGGATATATTTT.

The V and J genes are TRBV5-4 and TRBJ2-5; D is unclear. Judging by the DNA end, TRBJ2-7 fits better; the J call may be wrong. CDR3 length equals 13 residues. Germline values: CDR1 SGHNT, CDR2 YYREEE (reference sequence). The CDR3 DNA follows: TGTGCCAGCAGCTCCTGGTCCTCCTACGAGCAGTACTTC. It codes for CASSSWSSYEQYF.